A single sample is the source of the 3 T cell receptor beta chains below, sequenced in a study of T-cell reconstitution after alpha-beta-depleted transplantation in children. Unique molecular identifiers featured in how the TCRbeta library was prepared. Via MiXCR, TCRdb re-called the PCR reads, giving one row per CDR3 protein. Of some 530,000 distinct CDR3 sequences listed, approximately 12% are singletons. The sequences come from PBMCs from the stem cell graft donor, collected from the stem cell graft. These receptors were obtained from a human donor who donated a stem cell graft to a child with combined immunodeficiency.

V usage is TRBV6-1 and J usage is TRBJ2-2, with TRBD2 identical over 7 bases. The germline CDR1 and CDR2 sequences are MNHNS and SASEGT. Trimming cost V 7 bases and J 1 base; bases outside gene matches: 6. This CDR3 contains 15 residues. CDR3 in amino acids: CASKSSGGNTGELFF. For the CDR3, the DNA is TGTGCCAGCAAGTCGTCGGGGGGGAACACCGGGGAGCTGTTTTTT.

The V and J genes are TRBV5-1 and TRBJ2-7; TRBD2 aligns across 9 bases. This CDR3 spans 16 amino acids. The junction had 15 bases not matched to a gene; V was cut back by 4 bases and J by 7 bases. From germline, CDR1 is SGHRS and CDR2 YFSETQ. This CDR3 reads CASSPPVVAGASEQYF. DNA for the CDR3: TGCGCCAGCAGCCCTCCGGTCGTAGCGGGAGCGAGTGAGCAGTACTTC.

Only a few counts were recorded for this clonotype. The chain is built from TRBV4-3 and TRBJ2-5; D may match TRBD1 or TRBD2 (6 bases each). The V end was cut by 2 bases, the J end by 5 bases, with 18 bases between. CDR3 length: 16 amino acids. Germline CDR1 is LGHNA and CDR2 is YSLEER. DNA of the CDR3: TGCGCCAGCAGCCAATCCAGACTAGGGGGGCGGGAGACCCAGTACTTC. Its protein is CASSQSRLGGRETQYF.